These T cell receptor beta chains were read from a single sample in a study of blood T cell repertoires in COVID-19. Method: immunoSEQ multiplex PCR; TCRdb's copy keeps in-frame clones and lacks some. The sample lists about 130,000 clones, approximately 87% occurring once. Specimen: peripheral blood. The receptors were gathered from an older woman with acute or convalescent COVID-19. Each CDR3 is given with its conserved first and last residue. The D gene is left open where the match is weak. The size of a clone is reported for some rows only, either as once, few or many, or as a class for expanded clones.

size	V	D	J	DNA	CDR3
-	TRBV5-1	-	TRBJ1-1	TGCGCCAGCAGCTCCCGGGGATCCATGAACACTGAAGCTTTCTTT	CASSSRGSMNTEAFF
-	TRBV19	-	TRBJ1-1	TGTGCCAGTAGTAGACAGCAGGGGAACACTGAAGCTTTCTTT	CASSRQQGNTEAFF
-	TRBV6-5	TRBD1	TRBJ1-3	TGTGCCAGCAGTAGGACAGGGGAATCTGGAAACACCATATATTTT	CASSRTGESGNTIYF
few	TRBV5-1	-	TRBJ1-2	TGCGCCAGCAGCCCTGGACTATATGGCTACACCTTC	CASSPGLYGYTF
-	TRBV5-1	TRBD1	TRBJ1-4	TGCGCCAGCAGCTTGGGACAGGGGGCAAGTGGTGAAAAACTGTTTTTT	CASSLGQGASGEKLFF
once	TRBV29-1	TRBD1	TRBJ1-2	TGCAGCGTTGAAGATCGGGGGACAGTTTATGGCTACACCTTC	CSVEDRGTVYGYTF
few	TRBV5-5	TRBD2	TRBJ2-3	TGTGCCAGCAGCTGGGCCGCCGGGACTAGCGGGAGCGATACGCAGTATTTT	CASSWAAGTSGSDTQYF
-	TRBV18	TRBD1	TRBJ1-3	TGTGCCAGCTCACGAACGACAGGGGTTTCTGGAAACACCATATATTTT	CASSRTTGVSGNTIYF
-	TRBV27	-	TRBJ2-3	TGTGCCACCAAAAGGACAGCTTCTAGCACAGATACGCAGTATTTT	CATKRTASSTDTQYF
-	TRBV4-1	-	TRBJ1-5	TGCGCCAGCAGCCAAGAGGGAGCCCACGGTCAGCCCCAGCATTTT	CASSQEGAHGQPQHF
-	TRBV7-8	TRBD2	TRBJ2-5	TGTGCCAGCAGCTTCCAAGGCGGTTCTAGCGGCCTCCTTCCCGCCCAGTACTTC	CASSFQGGSSGLLPAQYF
-	TRBV6-4	-	TRBJ2-7	TGTGCCAGCAGTGGGCAGGTCACCTCCTACGAGCAGTACTTC	CASSGQVTSYEQYF
-	TRBV6-5	-	TRBJ2-5	TGTGCCAGCAGTAACCCCTGGCAGGGCGAAGAGACCCAGTACTTC	CASSNPWQGEETQYF
-	TRBV5-1	TRBD2	TRBJ2-3	TGCGCCAGCAGATGGGAGGGTGGCACAGATACGCAGTATTTT	CASRWEGGTDTQYF
once	TRBV28	TRBD1	TRBJ1-2	TGTGCCAGCAGCCTCCAGGGGGCCCTCTATGGCTACACCTTC	CASSLQGALYGYTF
-	TRBV27	TRBD2	TRBJ2-1	TGTGCCAGCAGTTGGGGACTAGCAGGCTACAATGAGCAGTTCTTC	CASSWGLAGYNEQFF
-	TRBV28	-	TRBJ2-4	TGTGCCAGCAGTTCCCGGGGGTTCCGCGGACAAGGCCTAAACATTCAGTACTTC	CASSSRGFRGQGLNIQYF
-	TRBV7-2	TRBD1	TRBJ1-2	TGTGCCAGCAGCTTAGGGCCTCAGGGGGGTAATAGCTATGGCTACACCTTC	CASSLGPQGGNSYGYTF
-	TRBV11-3	TRBD2	TRBJ2-3	TGTGCCAGCAGCCCACGGACTAGCGGGACCATCACAGATACGCAGTATTTT	CASSPRTSGTITDTQYF
-	TRBV5-1	-	TRBJ1-1	TGCGCCAGCAGCCAAGGGGACACGAACACTGAAGCTTTCTTT	CASSQGDTNTEAFF
-	TRBV5-6	-	TRBJ1-2	TGTGCCAGCCTCCGGCGGAGGGAAACCCTCTATGGCTACACCTTC	CASLRRRETLYGYTF
-	TRBV5-4	TRBD2	TRBJ2-2	TGTGCCAGCAGCTTGGGCGGGAGGGCCACCGGGGAGCTGTTTTTT	CASSLGGRATGELFF
-	TRBV27	TRBD1	TRBJ2-3	TGTGCCAGCAGTCCCCGACAGGGCAATACGCAGTATTTT	CASSPRQGNTQYF
-	TRBV5-1	-	TRBJ2-1	TGCGCCAGCAGCAATTTACAGGGCGGTTACAATGAGCAGTTCTTC	CASSNLQGGYNEQFF
-	TRBV7-8	-	TRBJ2-5	TGTGCCAGCAGCTTAGTTGTGCAGCAGGGAGAGACCCAGTACTTC	CASSLVVQQGETQYF
-	TRBV11-2	-	TRBJ2-5	TGTGCCAGCAGCCCACTCCGACCCGAGGGGGATCAAGAGACCCAGTACTTC	CASSPLRPEGDQETQYF
-	TRBV7-3	-	TRBJ1-2	TGTGCCAGCAGCCCTAAAAACGACAGCCCCTATGGCTACACCTTC	CASSPKNDSPYGYTF
-	TRBV6-6	-	TRBJ1-1	TGTGCCAGCAGTTCTATGGACACTGAAGCTTTCTTT	CASSSMDTEAFF